This T cell receptor beta chain comes out of a study of blood T cell repertoires in COVID-19. About the research overall: T cells, B-cell-depleted T cells, or PBMCs supplied cDNA or gDNA.

Per the original data handling: Reference gene primers were amplified, and this amplification served to estimate nucleated cell counts. Sequencing was performed with immunoSEQ multiplex PCR; in TCRdb, only in-frame clones are kept and a portion is missing. Clonal size and the V and J genes are those of that table, whereas D and trimming came from the DNA. Among roughly 320,000 clones listed, roughly 89% were seen once. From germline, CDR1 is SNHLY and CDR2 FYNNEI. CDR3 size: 12 residues. V was cut by 10 bases and J by 4 bases, with 14 bases left in between. Patients in Seattle were enrolled during active infection, then followed longitudinally.

The TCR originated in a woman aged 25-40 years with COVID-19, enrolled during active disease. The rearrangement links TRBV2 to TRBJ2-7; D is possibly TRBD1 (6 bases). The sequenced sample consisted of peripheral blood. The CDR3 is CAITGFVYEQYF. The CDR3 DNA reads TGTGCCATTACAGGGTTTGTTTACGAGCAGTACTTC.